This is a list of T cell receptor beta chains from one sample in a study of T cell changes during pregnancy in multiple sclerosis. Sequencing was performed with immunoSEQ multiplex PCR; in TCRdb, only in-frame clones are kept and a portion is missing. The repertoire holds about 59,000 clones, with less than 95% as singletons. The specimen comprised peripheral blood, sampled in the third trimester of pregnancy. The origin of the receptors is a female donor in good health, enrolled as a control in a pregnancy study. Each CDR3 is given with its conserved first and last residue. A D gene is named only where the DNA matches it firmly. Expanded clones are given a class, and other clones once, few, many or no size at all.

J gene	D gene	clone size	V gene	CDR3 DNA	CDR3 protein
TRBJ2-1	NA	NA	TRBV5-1	TGCGCCAGCAGCTTGACCATAACTAGCTACAATGAGCAGTTCTTC	CASSLTITSYNEQFF
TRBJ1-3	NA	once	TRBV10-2	TGCGCCAGCAGTGAGTCGGCAGGTGCCACTGGAAACACCATATATTTT	CASSESAGATGNTIYF
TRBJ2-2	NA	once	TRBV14	TGTGCCAGCAGCCAAGATGGGCCCAGGATGGCCGGGGAGCTGTTTTTT	CASSQDGPRMAGELFF
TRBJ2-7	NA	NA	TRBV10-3	TGTGCCACTAGGCCCGGCGGAGACTACGAGCAGTACTTC	CATRPGGDYEQYF
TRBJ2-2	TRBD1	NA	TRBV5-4	TGTGCCAGCAGCCGCCCGGGACAGTGGAACACCGGGGAGCTGTTTTTT	CASSRPGQWNTGELFF
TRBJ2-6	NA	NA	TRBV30	TGTGCCTGGGACCAATACAGGGCTGGGGCCAACGTCCTGACTTTC	CAWDQYRAGANVLTF
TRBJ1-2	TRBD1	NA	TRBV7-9	TGTGCCAGCGCGCTACAGGGGGGCTACACCTTC	CASALQGGYTF
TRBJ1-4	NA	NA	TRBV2	TGTGCCAGCAGTGATCCTGGGGCGGCTGAAAAACTGTTTTTT	CASSDPGAAEKLFF
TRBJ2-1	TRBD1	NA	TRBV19	TGTGCCAGTAGCACCACAGGGGGCGCAGGCAATGAGCAGTTCTTC	CASSTTGGAGNEQFF
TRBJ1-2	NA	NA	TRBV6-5	TGTGCCAGCAGTACTGTTACTGTCTATGGCTACACCTTC	CASSTVTVYGYTF
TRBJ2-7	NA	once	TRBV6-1	TGTGCCAGCAGCTTGGACACCGCCCTGCAGTACTTC	CASSLDTALQYF
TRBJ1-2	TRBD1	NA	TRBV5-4	TGTGCCAGCAGCTCGCGGGGACAGGGGGCCAGGTACTATGGCTACACCTTC	CASSSRGQGARYYGYTF
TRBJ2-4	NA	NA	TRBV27	TGTGCCAGCAGGGGGGGTGGAAACATTCAGTACTTC	CASRGGGNIQYF
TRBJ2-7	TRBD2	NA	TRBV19	TGTGCCAGTAGTATCCGGGCTAGCGGGAGGGTCCCTAGCCGTCCGTACTTC	CASSIRASGRVPSRPYF
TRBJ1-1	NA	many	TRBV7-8	TGTGCCAGCAGCTTAGAGCTGGTGATGGACACTGAAGCTTTCTTT	CASSLELVMDTEAFF
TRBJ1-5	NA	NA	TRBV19	TGTGCCAGTAGTACCGGCGGGGGGAGCAATCAGCCCCAGCATTTT	CASSTGGGSNQPQHF
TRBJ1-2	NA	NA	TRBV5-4	TGTGCCAGCAGCTTGAGAGGGGGAAGCGGCTACACCTTC	CASSLRGGSGYTF
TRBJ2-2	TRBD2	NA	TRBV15	TGTGCCACCAGCAGAGCGGGACTAGCGATGGAGGAGCTGTTTTTT	CATSRAGLAMEELFF
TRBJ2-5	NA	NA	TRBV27	TGTGCCAGCAGTTTAATAGCGGAGCAAGAGACCCAGTACTTC	CASSLIAEQETQYF
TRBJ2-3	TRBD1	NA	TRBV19	TGTGCCAGTAGCCGGACAGGGGGCACAGATACGCAGTATTTT	CASSRTGGTDTQYF
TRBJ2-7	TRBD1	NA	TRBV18	TGTGCCAGCTCACCTGACAGGGGAAAGGTCTACGAGCAGTACTTC	CASSPDRGKVYEQYF
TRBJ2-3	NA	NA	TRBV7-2	TGTGCCAGCAGCTTCGGCGGCGCTGCCACAGATACGCAGTATTTT	CASSFGGAATDTQYF
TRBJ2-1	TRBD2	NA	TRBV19	TGTGCCAGTAGTATAGTCGCATTCAGGACTAGAGCCTACAATGAGCAGTTCTTC	CASSIVAFRTRAYNEQFF
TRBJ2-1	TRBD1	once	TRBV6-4	TGTGCCAGCAGTGTTAGGGACAGGGGATACAATGAGCAGTTCTTC	CASSVRDRGYNEQFF
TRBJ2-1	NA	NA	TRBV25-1	TGTGCCAGCAAGGGAGGGGGGGGTTCCTACAATGAGCAGTTCTTC	CASKGGGGSYNEQFF
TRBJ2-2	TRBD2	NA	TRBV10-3	TGTGCCATCAGTGAGAGGGCGACTAGCGGAAACACCGGGGAGCTGTTTTTT	CAISERATSGNTGELFF
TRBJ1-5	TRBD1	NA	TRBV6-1	TGTGCCAGCAGTGCCGGGACAGGGGGCAATCAGCCCCAGCATTTT	CASSAGTGGNQPQHF
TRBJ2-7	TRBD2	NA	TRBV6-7	TGTGCCAGCAGTCCTCTCTCCGTCTGGGTAGCGGGAGAGGAGCAGTACTTC	CASSPLSVWVAGEEQYF
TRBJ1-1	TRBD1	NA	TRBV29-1	TGCAGCGCCCGGGACAGGGCGGCGAACACTGAAGCTTTCTTT	CSARDRAANTEAFF
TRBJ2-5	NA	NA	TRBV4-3	TGCGCCAGCAGCCAAGGCACCAGGGAGACCCAGTACTTC	CASSQGTRETQYF
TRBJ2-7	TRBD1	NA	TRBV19	TGTGCCAGTACCCCGGACAGGGGGAGGGCCTACGAGCAGTACTTC	CASTPDRGRAYEQYF
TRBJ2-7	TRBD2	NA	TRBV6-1	TGTGCCAGCCAGACTAGCGGCTCCTACGAGCAGTACTTC	CASQTSGSYEQYF
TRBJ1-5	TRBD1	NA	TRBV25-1	TGTGCCAGCGAAGAGCAGGACAGGGCCCTCTATAGCAATCAGCCCCAGCATTTT	CASEEQDRALYSNQPQHF
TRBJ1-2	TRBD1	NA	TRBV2	TGTGCCAGCAGAGCCGGGACAGGAGAATATGGCTACACCTTC	CASRAGTGEYGYTF
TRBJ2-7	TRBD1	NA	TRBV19	TGTGCCAGTAGTATTTTCGGACAGGGGGGCCCCTACGAGCAGTACTTC	CASSIFGQGGPYEQYF
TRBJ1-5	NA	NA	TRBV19	TGTGCCAGTACCCCTTCTTGGGGGGTCAATCAGCCCCAGCATTTT	CASTPSWGVNQPQHF
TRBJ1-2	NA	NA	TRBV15	TGTGCCACCAGCAGGATAGGGGGTGGGGGGGATGGCTACACCTTC	CATSRIGGGGDGYTF
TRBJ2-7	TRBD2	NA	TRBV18	TGTGCCAGCTCACCTCCTACTAGCGGAAACTCCTACGAGCAGTACTTC	CASSPPTSGNSYEQYF
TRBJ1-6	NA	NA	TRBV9	TGTGCCAGCAGCCCAAAGATCGGGTCACATTCACCCCTCCACTTT	CASSPKIGSHSPLHF
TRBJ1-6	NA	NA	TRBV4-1	TGCGCCAGCAGCCAAGGGGCAGCTATCTATAATTCACCCCTCCACTTT	CASSQGAAIYNSPLHF
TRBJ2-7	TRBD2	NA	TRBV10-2	TGCGCCAGCAGCGAAACAGGACTAGCGGGAGTAGGCGAGCAGTACTTC	CASSETGLAGVGEQYF
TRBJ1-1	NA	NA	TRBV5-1	TGCGCCAGCGACAATGGGGGGTTGAACACTGAAGCTTTCTTT	CASDNGGLNTEAFF
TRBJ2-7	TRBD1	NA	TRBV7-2	TGTGCCAGCAGCTTAGTGACAGGGGGCGACGAGCAGTACTTC	CASSLVTGGDEQYF
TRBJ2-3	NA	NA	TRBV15	TGTGCCACCAGCAGAGATAGGGGAGGATATACGCAGTATTTT	CATSRDRGGYTQYF
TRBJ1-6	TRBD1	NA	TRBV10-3	TGTGCCAGCAGTTACGGGACAGGAGATGATTCACCCCTCCACTTT	CASSYGTGDDSPLHF
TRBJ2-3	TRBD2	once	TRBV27	TGTGCCAGCAGTGGCGGACTATCGGGGGGTACAGATACGCAGTATTTT	CASSGGLSGGTDTQYF
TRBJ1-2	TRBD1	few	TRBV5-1	TGCGCCAGCAGCTTGGGGACAGGGAACTATGGCTACACCTTC	CASSLGTGNYGYTF
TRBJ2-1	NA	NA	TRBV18	TGTGCCAGCTCACCAACCGTCGCGAATGAGCAGTTCTTC	CASSPTVANEQFF
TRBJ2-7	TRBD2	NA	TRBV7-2	TGTGCCAGCAGCATACTAGCGGGAGTAAGTGAGCAGTACTTC	CASSILAGVSEQYF
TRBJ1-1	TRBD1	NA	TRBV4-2	TGTGCCAGCAGCCCCTTTACAGGGGGCACTGAAGCTTTCTTT	CASSPFTGGTEAFF
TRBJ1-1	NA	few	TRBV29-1	TGCAGCGTTGAACTGTACACTGAAGCTTTCTTT	CSVELYTEAFF
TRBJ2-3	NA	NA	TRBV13	TGTGCCAGCAGCCCGGATCCCCGCAGGTCTAGCACAGATACGCAGTATTTT	CASSPDPRRSSTDTQYF
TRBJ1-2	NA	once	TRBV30	TGTGCCTGGAGTGAACGACAGTACGGCTACACCTTC	CAWSERQYGYTF
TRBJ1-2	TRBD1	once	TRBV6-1	TGTGCCAGCAGTGACAGGGGGCGAGGCTACACCTTC	CASSDRGRGYTF
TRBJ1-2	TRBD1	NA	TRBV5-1	TGCGCCAGCAGCTTGGACTCCTCAGGGGGGAACTATGGCTACACCTTC	CASSLDSSGGNYGYTF
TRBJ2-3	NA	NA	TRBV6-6	TGTGCCAGCAGTCCCAGGGTGGGCCCAGATACGCAGTATTTT	CASSPRVGPDTQYF
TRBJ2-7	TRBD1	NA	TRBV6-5	TGTGCCAGCAGTTGGGACAGGCAATCCTACGAGCAGTACTTC	CASSWDRQSYEQYF